Below, 30 T cell receptor beta chains from the same sample are listed, as sequenced in a study of CD8+ T cells in alopecia areata. Treatment in this sample: oral pan-JAK inhibitor, 5-10 mg twice daily. RNA extraction was followed by reverse transcription into cDNA, which acted as the sequencing template. Assay used: immunoSEQ multiplex PCR; TCRdb lists only in-frame clones, some missing. The sample yields 95,000 to 100,000 clones, 50% to 75% seen once. The source was CD8+ T cells sorted from blood, collected at week 4, from a patient treated with tofacitinib. These receptors originate from a human donor with alopecia areata.

In DNA form, the CDR3 reads TGCGCCAGCAGCTTTCTAGCGGGGGAAAGGGAGACCCAGTACTTC. It specifies CASSFLAGERETQYF. The chain uses TRBV5-1 and TRBJ2-5; TRBD2 agrees at 10 bases. The CDR3 length is 15 residues. Germline V gene lookup returns CDR1 SGHRS and CDR2 YFSETQ. V shed 2 bases, J shed 5 bases, and the junction held 6 bases outside the gene matches.

The chain has TRBV5-4 and TRBJ1-2, with D possibly being TRBD1 (6 bases). CDR3 length equals 14 residues. CDR1 and CDR2 (germline): SGHNT, YYREEE (reference sequence). V was shortened by 1 base and J by 7 bases, with 14 bases between the two germline ends. CDR3 sequence: CASSLYQGWFGYTF. CDR3 DNA sequence: TGTGCCAGCAGCTTGTATCAGGGGTGGTTTGGCTACACCTTC.

This clone appeared a few times. J is TRBJ2-3 and V is TRBV7-9, with 7 positions matching TRBD2. The CDR3 contains 15 residues. Germline V lookup: CDR1 SEHNR, CDR2 FQNEAQ (reference sequence). V gave up 5 bases and J gave up 4 bases; unmatched junction bases: 9. The CDR3 nucleotides read TGTGCCAGCAGCCCAGCGGTCCTAGCGGCAGATACGCAGTATTTT. Amino acid sequence: CASSPAVLAADTQYF. Based on the CDR3 plus reference TRBV7-9 and TRBJ2-3, the full variable domain is DTGVSQNPRHKITKRGQNVTFRCDPISEHNRLYWYRQTLGQGPEFLTYFQNEAQLEKSRLLSDRFSAERPKGSFSTLEIQRTEQGDSAMYLCASSPAVLAADTQYFGPGTRLTVL.

CDR3 residues: CASSFQGFEQFF. The CDR3 coding sequence is TGTGCCAGCAGCTTCCAGGGGTTCGAGCAGTTCTTC. The chain couples TRBV5-6 to TRBJ2-1, with a tentative D call TRBD1 (6 bases). V was pared by 2 bases and J by 10 bases, with 10 bases between. There are 12 residues in the CDR3. Germline CDR1 is SGHDT and CDR2 is YYEEEE.

The chain joins TRBV5-6 to TRBJ2-1; D gene ambiguous. CDR1 and CDR2 (germline): SGHDT, YYEEEE. This CDR3 has 14 amino acids. Trimming took off 5 bases at V and 4 bases at J, with 13 bases between the two ends. The CDR3 loop is CASRPGWYYNEQFF. The DNA of the CDR3 is TGTGCCAGCAGGCCGGGTTGGTATTACAATGAGCAGTTCTTC.

DNA for the CDR3: TGTGCCAGTAGTATCGGTGGTCTACGGAACACCGGGGAGCTGTTTTTT. This codes for CASSIGGLRNTGELFF. This chain joins TRBV19 and TRBJ2-2; D is ambiguous. The V gene lost 3 bases and the J gene lost 1 base, with 12 bases spanning the gap. Per germline, CDR1 LNHDA and CDR2 SQIVND (reference sequence). CDR3 size: 16 residues.

The rearrangement links TRBV4-1 to TRBJ1-1, with a weak D call TRBD1 (6 bases). The CDR3 extends over 16 amino acids. Trimming cost V 0 bases and J 3 bases, with 14 bases left between them. Germline V gene sequence: CDR1 MGHRA, CDR2 YSYEKL. CDR3 in amino acids: CASSQDFLRGYTEAFF. The CDR3 nucleotides read TGCGCCAGCAGCCAAGACTTCCTAAGGGGGTACACTGAAGCTTTCTTT.

The chain couples TRBV30 to TRBJ2-3; 7 bases map to TRBD2. The CDR3 length is 14 residues. Germline lookup yields CDR1 GTSNPN and CDR2 SVGIG (reference sequence). V dropped 4 bases and J dropped 0; count of bases not matched to a gene: 4. The CDR3 loop is CAWKAGLSTDTQYF. In DNA, the CDR3 is TGTGCCTGGAAAGCGGGGCTTAGCACAGATACGCAGTATTTT.

This clone has more than one count but fewer than ten. J is TRBJ2-7 and V is TRBV29-1; D not resolved. This CDR3 comprises 10 residues. Germline V lookup: CDR1 SQVTM, CDR2 ANQGSEA. V was clipped by 4 bases and J by 5 bases, with 6 bases between them. The CDR3 reads CSVVLDEQYF. As DNA, the CDR3 is TGCAGCGTTGTTCTGGACGAGCAGTACTTC.

This clone was seen just once. The chain carries TRBV15 and TRBJ2-7; D unclear. The CDR3 length is 12 residues. V was shortened by 3 bases and J by 5 bases, with 8 bases between the two germline ends. Per germline, CDR1 LNHNV and CDR2 YYDKDF (reference sequence). The CDR3 region is CATSRDLDEQYF. In DNA form, the CDR3 reads TGTGCCACCAGCAGGGATCTGGACGAGCAGTACTTC.

Ten or more counts support this clone. The V and J genes are TRBV5-4 and TRBJ1-4, with TRBD1 matching 7 bases. The CDR3 runs 14 residues. Germline V gene lookup returns CDR1 SGHNT and CDR2 YYREEE (reference sequence). After removal of 4 bases from V and 6 bases from J, the junction contained 6 bases not matched to a gene. CDR3 residues: CASSRAGQDEKLFF. DNA of the CDR3: TGTGCCAGCAGCCGGGCCGGACAGGATGAAAAACTGTTTTTT.

This chain joins TRBV4-2 and TRBJ1-1, with D unclear. V lost 1 base and J lost 3, with 15 bases in between. The CDR3 is 16 amino acids. Germline V gene sequence: CDR1 LGHNA, CDR2 YNFKEQ. The CDR3: CASSQVVRELDTEAFF. In nucleotides, the CDR3 is TGTGCCAGCAGCCAAGTAGTGCGGGAGTTAGACACTGAAGCTTTCTTT.

V gene TRBV30 combines with J gene TRBJ1-2; 8 bases align to TRBD1. The V gene's germline CDR1 is GTSNPN and CDR2 SVGIG (reference sequence). V was clipped by 3 bases and J by 8 bases; unmatched bases: 8. CDR3 length: 13 amino acids. The CDR3 loop reads CAWRDRAGSGYTF. In DNA, the CDR3 is TGTGCCTGGAGGGACAGGGCCGGGTCCGGCTACACCTTC.

The chain links TRBV6-5 to TRBJ1-5; TRBD1 is a possible D gene (5 bases). The V gene's germline CDR1 is MNHEY and CDR2 SVGAGI. V dropped 6 bases and J dropped 1 base, with 10 bases sitting between them. This CDR3 has 14 amino acids. CDR3 DNA sequence: TGTGCCAGCAGCCTGAGACAGAGCAATCAGCCCCAGCATTTT. Protein sequence: CASSLRQSNQPQHF.

V gene TRBV5-1 combines with J gene TRBJ2-7, with D possibly matching TRBD2 (5 bases). CDR1 SGHRS and CDR2 YFSETQ come from the germline V gene. The CDR3 is made up of 14 amino acids. V shed 1 base and J shed 0 bases, with 8 bases lying between them. This CDR3 reads CASSLSGSSYEQYF. CDR3 sequence (DNA): TGCGCCAGCAGCTTGTCGGGGAGCTCCTACGAGCAGTACTTC.

This clone was picked up a small number of times. This chain uses TRBV29-1 with TRBJ2-7; perhaps D is TRBD1 or TRBD2 (6 bases each). The CDR3 sequence is 12 residues long. V was cut by 7 bases and J by 3 bases, with 13 bases left in between. Germline-derived CDR1 and CDR2 are SQVTM and ANQGSEA. The CDR3 spells CSGGDNDYEQYF. In nucleotides, the CDR3 is TGCAGCGGGGGGGACAATGACTACGAGCAGTACTTC.

This clone has just a few counts. The CDR3, as DNA: TGCAGCGTTGTACTCCGATCGGACGAGCAGTACTTC. Residues: CSVVLRSDEQYF. This sequence joins TRBV29-1 and TRBJ2-7; D unresolved. Germline-derived CDR1 and CDR2 are SQVTM and ANQGSEA. The CDR3 runs to 12 residues. V lost 4 bases and J 5 bases, leaving 12 bases between the germline ends.

The V gene is TRBV7-6, the J gene TRBJ1-6; 7 bases match TRBD1. J was trimmed by 10 bases and V by 0 bases; bases with no gene match: 9. Per the germline V gene, CDR1 is SGHVS and CDR2 is FNYEAQ. The CDR3 spans 16 residues. This chain's CDR3 is CASSLAAAGGESPLHF. In DNA form, the CDR3 reads TGTGCCAGCAGCTTAGCGGCGGCAGGGGGTGAATCACCCCTCCACTTT.

This clone has only a few counts. The chain links TRBV27 to TRBJ2-5; 8 positions match TRBD2. V was clipped by 6 bases and J by 5 bases; unmatched bases: 11. Germline V gives CDR1 MNHEY, CDR2 SMNVEV (reference sequence). CDR3 length: 15 residues. CDR3 residues: CASSQEGTRGETQYF. The CDR3 DNA reads as TGTGCCAGCAGCCAAGAGGGGACTAGGGGGGAGACCCAGTACTTC.

This clone has more than one count but fewer than ten. The genes are TRBV5-4 and TRBJ1-1; D is perhaps TRBD1 (5 bases). Germline V gene sequence: CDR1 SGHNT, CDR2 YYREEE (reference sequence). This CDR3 has 15 residues. V shed 0 bases and J shed 2 bases, with 11 bases lying between them. CDR3 region: CASSLVMRGNTEAFF. The CDR3 DNA follows: TGTGCCAGCAGCTTGGTGATGAGGGGTAACACTGAAGCTTTCTTT.

The CDR3 bases are TGTGCCAGCAGTTACTCCAGCGGGGGGGCTCCAGATACGCAGTATTTT. Protein sequence: CASSYSSGGAPDTQYF. The gene calls are TRBV6-5 and TRBJ2-3, with 10 bases fitting TRBD2. The trim removed 0 bases at V and 4 bases at J, leaving 4 bases unmatched. This CDR3 has 16 amino acids. The germline V gene has CDR1 MNHEY and CDR2 SVGAGI.

V usage is TRBV11-2 and J usage is TRBJ1-1; D remains ambiguous. The CDR3 consists of 13 residues. Per the germline V gene, CDR1 is SGHAT and CDR2 is FQNNGV. Trimming removed 2 bases from V and 3 bases from J, with 7 bases in between. The CDR3 bases are TGTGCCAGCAGCTTAACCACGTACACTGAAGCTTTCTTT. As protein: CASSLTTYTEAFF.

The genes are TRBV29-1 and TRBJ1-1; D unresolved. Trimming removed 4 bases at V and 5 bases at J, with 11 bases between. This CDR3 is 12 amino acids long. Germline-derived CDR1 and CDR2 are SQVTM and ANQGSEA. CDR3 coding DNA: TGCAGCGTTGTAATCGGGAGTACTGAAGCTTTCTTT. It yields the protein CSVVIGSTEAFF.

V gene TRBV9 combines with J gene TRBJ2-1; TRBD2 matches 14 bases. Germline V CDR1 and CDR2: SGDLS, YYNGEE. CDR3 length equals 15 residues. J lost 7 bases, V lost 3 bases, and 3 bases had no gene match. CDR3 nucleotides: TGTGCCAGCAGCGGAGGGACTAGCGGGAGTAATGAGCAGTTCTTC. As protein: CASSGGTSGSNEQFF.

This clone has just a few counts. J is TRBJ2-5 and V is TRBV7-6; 10 nucleotides match TRBD2. The CDR3 spans 15 residues. Unmatched junction bases numbered 4, after V lost 5 bases and J lost 1 base. The germline CDR1 and CDR2 sequences are SGHVS and FNYEAQ. CDR3 sequence (DNA): TGTGCCAGCAGCCCTACTAGCGGGGTCCAAGAGACCCAGTACTTC. Its protein product is CASSPTSGVQETQYF.

Only a few counts were recorded for this clone. The chain recombines TRBV2 with TRBJ1-1; D is undetermined. The germline V gene has CDR1 SNHLY and CDR2 FYNNEI. This CDR3 region has 12 residues. With 3 bases removed from V and 6 bases from J, the gap between germline ends came to 8 bases. Written as DNA, the CDR3 is TGTGCCAGCAGTGATGACAACGCTGAAGCTTTCTTT. This codes for CASSDDNAEAFF.

The V gene is TRBV2, the J gene TRBJ2-7; the D is unclear. Germline CDR1 is SNHLY and CDR2 is FYNNEI. V lost 1 base and J lost 0, with 10 bases in between. The CDR3 sequence is 15 residues long. CDR3 nucleotide sequence: TGTGCCAGCAGTGAAGGTCACCCGAGCTCCTACGAGCAGTACTTC. Its translation: CASSEGHPSSYEQYF. The full variable domain, with the rest looked up from reference TRBV2 and TRBJ2-7, is EPEVTQTPSHQVTQMGQEVILRCVPISNHLYFYWYRQILGQKVEFLVSFYNNEISEKSEIFDDQFSVERPDGSNFTLKIRSTKLEDSAMYFCASSEGHPSSYEQYFGPGTRLTVT.

In its sample, this clone was seen once. The chain carries TRBV7-9 and TRBJ2-4; 12 nucleotides align to TRBD2. With V trimmed by 5 bases and J by 7 bases, 9 bases remained unmatched. The CDR3 has 16 residues. CDR1 is SEHNR and CDR2 is FQNEAQ in the germline V gene (reference sequence). CDR3 sequence (DNA): TGTGCCAGCAGCCCGATGACTAGCGGGGGAAAGAACATTCAGTACTTC. This translates into CASSPMTSGGKNIQYF.

This clone was seen a few times. V and J are TRBV14 and TRBJ2-1; D ambiguous. Germline lookup yields CDR1 SGHDN and CDR2 FVKESK. The CDR3 is 13 residues long. V gave up 2 bases and J gave up 3 bases, with 5 bases separating them. The DNA of the CDR3 is TGTGCCAGCAGCCAACGCAGCTACAATGAGCAGTTCTTC. Translating gives CASSQRSYNEQFF.

This clone showed up just a few times. This chain uses TRBV18 with TRBJ2-1; D is unresolved. Trimming removed 3 bases from V and 6 bases from J, with 9 bases in between. This CDR3 contains 13 residues. CDR1 is KGHSH, CDR2 LQKENI, per germline. The CDR3 DNA follows: TGTGCCAGCTCACCCTCGGGCGCCAATGAGCAGTTCTTC. This translates into CASSPSGANEQFF.